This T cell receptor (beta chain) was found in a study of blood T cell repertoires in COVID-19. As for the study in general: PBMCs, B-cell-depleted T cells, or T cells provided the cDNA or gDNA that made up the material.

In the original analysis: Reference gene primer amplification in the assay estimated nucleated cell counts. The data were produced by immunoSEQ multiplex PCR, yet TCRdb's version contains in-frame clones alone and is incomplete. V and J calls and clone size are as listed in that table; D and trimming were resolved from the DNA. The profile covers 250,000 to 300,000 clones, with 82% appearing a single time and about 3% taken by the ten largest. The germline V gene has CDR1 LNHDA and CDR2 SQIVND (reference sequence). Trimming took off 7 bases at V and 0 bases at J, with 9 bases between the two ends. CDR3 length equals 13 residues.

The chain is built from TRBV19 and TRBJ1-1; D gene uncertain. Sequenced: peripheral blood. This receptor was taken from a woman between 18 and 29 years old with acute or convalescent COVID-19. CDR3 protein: CASTLTVNTEAFF. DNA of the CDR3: TGTGCCAGTACGTTAACAGTGAACACTGAAGCTTTCTTT.